Listed here is a single T cell receptor (beta chain). The antigen is unknown. CDR3 size: 12 residues. Germline CDR1 is SGHRS and CDR2 is YFSETQ. V shed 3 bases and J shed 5 bases, with 3 bases lying between them. cDNA libraries for TCR beta contained unique molecular identifiers. TCRdb ran MiXCR on the PCR reads and lists one entry per CDR3 protein. Seen here are 800,000 to 950,000 distinct CDR3 sequences, 53% observed once, and the top ten hold 4% to 5.5%. The data belong to a study of post-analysis software for immune sequencing data. Study results and caveats: Normalized Chao1 diversity was significantly lower in multiple sclerosis patients than in controls. TRBV segments more frequent in patients than in controls numbered a few and included TRBV5-6, TRBV5-1 and TRBV20-1.

This chain links TRBV5-1 with TRBJ2-6; D call uncertain. The TCR originated in a girl aged 5-17 years with multiple sclerosis. Sample: blood. The CDR3, as DNA: TGCGCCAGCAGCTCGTGGGCCAACGTCCTGACTTTC. Its translation: CASSSWANVLTF.